Shown below are 15 T cell receptor beta chains from a single sample sequenced in a study of T-cell reconstitution after alpha-beta-depleted transplantation in children. During its preparation, the TCRbeta library received unique molecular identifiers. Each CDR3 protein gets one entry after TCRdb re-called the PCR reads with MiXCR. The top ten clones hold 14% of a sample with 500,000 or so distinct CDR3 sequences, about an eighth of them seen once. The sequences come from PBMCs, mostly from graft donor cells, collected 180 days after TCRalphabeta/CD19-depleted stem cell transplant. The source is a female patient between 2 and 15 years old who had a stem cell transplant for aplastic anemia, so the T cells may come from the graft donor.

The chain recombines TRBV18 with TRBJ1-6; 10 bases align to TRBD1. Trimming at V came to 3 bases and at J to 8 bases, leaving 4 bases not matched to a gene. Looked up from germline, CDR1 is KGHSH and CDR2 is LQKENI. The CDR3 covers 15 residues. The CDR3 region has the DNA TGTGCCAGCTCACCGGTCGGGACAGGGGATTCACCCCTCCACTTT. Its protein is CASSPVGTGDSPLHF.

This clonotype occurred many times. The chain joins TRBV29-1 to TRBJ1-3, with D unclear. The CDR3 spans 15 residues. The germline V gene encodes CDR1 SQVTM and CDR2 ANQGSEA. Trimming stripped 0 bases from V and 0 bases from J, with 9 bases between. CDR3 amino acids: CSVEEQLNSGNTIYF. CDR3 bases: TGCAGCGTTGAAGAACAGCTAAACTCTGGAAACACCATATATTTT.

V and J are TRBV6-1 and TRBJ2-2, with 7 bases lining up with TRBD2. Germline V gives CDR1 MNHNS, CDR2 SASEGT. The CDR3 is 16 amino acids. The V and J ends lost 6 bases and 5 bases, in that order; junction bases with no gene match: 12. The CDR3 reads CASRARGDRGTGELFF. The CDR3 region has the DNA TGTGCCAGCAGAGCCCGGGGGGACCGCGGGACCGGGGAGCTGTTTTTT.

A few counts support this clonotype. The gene calls are TRBV24-1 and TRBJ2-1, with D perhaps assigned TRBD1 or TRBD2 (5 bases each). The CDR3 loop spans 17 amino acids. Germline CDR1 KGHDR, CDR2 SFDVKD. Trimming pared 3 bases from V and 6 bases from J, leaving 20 bases between. The CDR3, as DNA: TGTGCCACCAGTGATCCGTCTGGGGGACCCGTAGTCAATGAGCAGTTCTTC. Translated, it gives CATSDPSGGPVVNEQFF.

The chain couples TRBV7-2 to TRBJ2-5, with TRBD2 matching 8 bases. Germline CDR1 and CDR2: SGHTA and FQGNSA. CDR3 length: 14 residues. The V gene end was trimmed by 1 base and the J gene end by 4 bases; junction bases not matched to a gene: 2. The CDR3 DNA reads as TGTGCCAGCAGCTTAGGCGGGAGGCTAGAGACCCAGTACTTC. This gives the protein CASSLGGRLETQYF.

This clonotype has at least ten counts. The CDR3 protein is CASRRRGEETQYF. As DNA, the CDR3 is TGTGCCAGCAGGCGCCGGGGAGAGGAGACCCAGTACTTC. The V call is TRBV12-3 or TRBV12-4, the J call TRBJ2-5, with D possibly being TRBD2 (5 bases). The CDR3 loop spans 13 amino acids. Trimming removed 6 bases from V and 5 bases from J, with 13 bases in between.

This clonotype was seen many times. The rearrangement links TRBV5-1 to TRBJ2-3; D gene uncertain. The CDR3 length is 14 residues. Trimming took off 0 bases at V and 1 base at J, with 6 bases between the two ends. CDR1 is SGHRS, CDR2 YFSETQ, per germline. In DNA, the CDR3 is TGCGCCAGCAGCTTGGACGTGGGCACAGATACGCAGTATTTT. As protein: CASSLDVGTDTQYF.

This clonotype was seen at least ten times. J is TRBJ2-7 and V is TRBV9; D is perhaps TRBD1 or TRBD2 (5 bases each). CDR3 length: 14 amino acids. The germline CDR1 and CDR2 sequences are SGDLS and YYNGEE. V gave up 3 bases and J gave up 1 base, with 11 bases separating them. The CDR3 region is CASSAGTHSYEQYF. The DNA of the CDR3 is TGTGCCAGCAGCGCCGGGACCCATTCCTACGAGCAGTACTTC. Together with reference TRBV9 and TRBJ2-7, the CDR3 gives the full variable domain: DSGVTQTPKHLITATGQRVTLRCSPRSGDLSVYWYQQSLDQGLQFLIQYYNGEERAKGNILERFSAQQFPDLHSELNLSSLELGDSALYFCASSAGTHSYEQYFGPGTRLTVT.

This clonotype was observed a few times. The chain combines TRBV7-8 with TRBJ2-1; TRBD2 matches at 7 bases. Unmatched junction bases numbered 6, after V lost 7 bases and J lost 0 bases. The CDR3 is 15 residues long. CDR1 is SGHVS and CDR2 is FQNEAQ in the germline V gene. The CDR3 region has the DNA TGTGCCAGCACGGTCGGCGGGAGCTCCTACAATGAGCAGTTCTTC. Translated, it gives CASTVGGSSYNEQFF.

This clonotype was picked up one time. V is TRBV12-3 or TRBV12-4 and J is TRBJ2-2, with 14 bases fitting TRBD2. Losses at the gene ends were 3 bases for V and 4 bases for J; bases not matched to a gene: 7. The CDR3 is 18 residues long. Here the CDR3 reads CASSFRLAGGPGTGELFF. The CDR3 nucleotides are TGTGCCAGCAGTTTTAGACTAGCGGGAGGGCCGGGCACCGGGGAGCTGTTTTTT.

This chain links TRBV7-6 with TRBJ2-7, with 8 bases matching TRBD1. Germline V gene lookup returns CDR1 SGHVS and CDR2 FNYEAQ. The CDR3 loop spans 13 amino acids. CDR3 sequence: CASSPGQGYEHYV. CDR3 sequence (DNA): TGTGCCAGCAGCCCAGGACAGGGCTACGAGCATTACGTC.

This clonotype has only a few counts. The chain links TRBV19 to TRBJ2-2; D is possibly TRBD2 (6 bases). The CDR3 consists of 16 residues. The germline V gene encodes CDR1 LNHDA and CDR2 SQIVND (reference sequence). V was shortened by 0 bases and J by 4 bases, with 12 bases between the two germline ends. The CDR3 DNA reads TGTGCCAGTAGTATAGATCTATCGGGGGTCACCGGGGAGCTGTTTTTT. The encoded protein is CASSIDLSGVTGELFF.

This clonotype was observed a few times. The chain combines TRBV25-1 with TRBJ2-3; D not resolved. In germline, CDR1 is MGHDK, CDR2 SYGVNS. V lost 1 base to trimming and J lost 0 bases, with 8 bases between them. The CDR3 covers 15 residues. CDR3 residues: CASSEWSDSTDTQYF. The CDR3 DNA follows: TGTGCCAGCAGTGAATGGTCGGATAGCACAGATACGCAGTATTTT.

This clonotype was recorded a few times. V and J are TRBV7-8 and TRBJ2-7; TRBD2 matches at 7 bases. Germline loops: CDR1 SGHVS, CDR2 FQNEAQ. Trimming took 2 bases from V and 3 from J; bases not matched to a gene: 7. The CDR3 loop spans 15 amino acids. The CDR3 sequence is CASSLHAPSGYEQYF. DNA of the CDR3: TGTGCCAGCAGCTTACACGCCCCTAGCGGCTACGAGCAGTACTTC.

This clonotype was recorded at least ten times. The chain carries TRBV12-3 or TRBV12-4 and TRBJ2-5; no firm D call. The CDR3 has 11 residues. V was pared by 6 bases and J by 5 bases, with 7 bases between. Here the CDR3 reads CASSHIETQYF. In DNA, the CDR3 is TGTGCCAGCAGCCACATCGAGACCCAGTACTTC.